This TCR beta chain was identified during a study of long-term antiretroviral therapy in people with HIV. Study-level information: The study's earliest collections predate the 2015 immediate-ART recommendation by about a decade.

General study points: Despite increasing after ART, diversity remained lower than that of transplant donor controls. It was observed that HIV repertoires exhibited narrower CDR3 length ranges than controls. Pre-ART-expanded clones dominated the repertoire at all time points.

CDR3 length: 16 residues. V shed 6 bases, J shed 2 bases, and the junction held 10 bases outside the gene matches. Germline values: CDR1 SGHDT, CDR2 YYEEEE. Notes on this clone: Its specificity is not known.

Runs used v3.0 of the immunoSEQ assay and were done at survey level. Here immunoSEQ multiplex PCR was the method, and the copy in TCRdb shows in-frame clones only, minus some. Here the sample spans 25,000 to 35,000 clones, more than 70% being singletons. Here the sequenced sample was unsorted PBMCs, taken 0.8 years after starting antiretroviral therapy. This chain links TRBV5-6 with TRBJ1-2; TRBD1 aligns across 10 bases. The TCR was taken from a woman in her thirties with HIV. CDR3: CASTPGGQGRNYGYTF. The CDR3 DNA sequence: TGTGCCAGCACCCCGGGGGGACAGGGGAGAAACTATGGCTACACCTTC.